This record concerns one T cell receptor beta chain sequence. The antigen it binds to is not known. The data originate from a study of cytomegalovirus exposure and HLA in healthy donors (dated 2017 in TCRdb). For the wider study: According to an earlier analysis of 550 to 750 of the donors, some 180 million T cells yielded approximately 120 million unique TCR beta sequences and approximately 280 Gb of sequence data. About 320 gigabases of sequencing data and 78 million or so unique TCR sequences were included in an early release covering about 700 HLA-typed donors. An earlier analysis of around 540 of the donors applied high-throughput TCR beta sequencing to assess whether each TCR beta V gene segment acted as functional or pseudogenic. To study patterns of TCR occurrence, a later analysis re-analyzed previously published TCR beta repertoires from 666 donors and added high-resolution HLA genotyping. Both class I and class II loci were covered by HLA typing, at four-digit resolution. Donor age, sex, ethnicity and CMV serostatus were compiled alongside the repertoire data. Genome-wide SNP genotypes for about 65% of the roughly 670 donors were used in a later genetic analysis, which treated that subset as a discovery cohort. The study aimed to test whether cataloging public T cell receptors could reveal signatures of past pathogen exposure. Roughly 5 DR-DQ haplotypes were treated as single units for association and clustering because of strong linkage in the cohort. Using immunosequencing, the study profiled T cell repertoires from some 670 subjects and related those repertoires to cytomegalovirus serostatus. Besides the first cohort of more than 650 subjects, a separate validation cohort made up of 90 to 150 different subjects was used. Typing coverage differed by locus: A, B, C, DRB1 and DQB1 were typed in about 629-640 donors, DQA1 in roughly 500, DPA1 in 600 to 610, and DPB1 in around 440. Among about 370 genotyped donors of the cohort, an average of around 250,000 unique TCR beta nucleotide sequences was sequenced per donor, of which about 18% were non-productive. All discovery cohort repertoires had been generated on a single sequencing platform. High-throughput TCR immunosequencing, statistical association of individual TCRs with disease status, and machine learning were combined to predict cytomegalovirus infection status. Rather than drawing on any new phenotypic data, the later analysis identified candidate immune exposures from TCR beta sequences and the way those sequences occurred across donors. Among the roughly 400 genotyped donors, around 81% belonged to the genetic ancestry cluster associated with self-reported Caucasian donors. On the study overall, not on this receptor specifically: Broadly in line with IMGT annotations, most TCR beta V segments showed up in productive rearrangements about 90% or about 30% of the time in an earlier analysis of 450 to 750 of the donors. Presence/absence analyses assumed roughly uniform sequencing depth across donors, an assumption that may not hold. A group of highly shared sequence variants was considered likely to be a technical artifact of the sequencing pipeline. Some IMGT-functional V segments, including TRBV6-2 and TRBV6-3, could not be told apart with the 87-base-pair reads, so those segments were excluded. According to the authors, the approach could potentially be generalized to other disease states and immunological phenotypes. Compared with the roughly 700-donor mean, donors in an Asian-associated ancestry cluster had fewer N-insertions in productive TCRs, according to a later genetic analysis. A later analysis found that most CMV-associated TCR beta chains appeared HLA-restricted, with HLA associations seemingly driven largely by CMV exposure. The cohort was sequenced for TCR beta chains only, and without alpha or paired-chain data the features that could be detected were limited. In vitro tests confirmed that a few of the cytomegalovirus-associated TCR beta chains recognize cytomegalovirus antigens. In a later analysis, the rate of TCR association differed among HLA loci, with DRB1 alleles having the most associated TCRs and HLA-C alleles having the fewest. Most TCR sequences were observed very rarely across donors, whereas some public TCRs were present in many individuals. The only immune exposure information available for the cohort was CMV serostatus. Assigning TCR associations to individual alleles was difficult when HLA alleles, especially DR and DQ, strongly co-occurred. HLA typing was unavailable for some donors at each locus, so association tests used only the typed subset. At a false discovery rate of 0.05, a later analysis linked about 17,000 TCR beta sequences to specific HLA alleles. The classifier was reported to diagnose cytomegalovirus status with high specificity and sensitivity in both the original cohort and the validation cohort. Several of the top co-occurrence clusters appeared to be linked to parvovirus B19, influenza, CMV and Epstein-Barr virus, according to a later analysis. In a later genetic analysis, a missense DCLRE1C variant was associated with V-gene and J-gene trimming of TCR beta chains, and the association was replicated in an independent cohort. A further reported finding was that TCR beta sequences accurately predicted the HLA-A and HLA-B alleles for most subjects in the first cohort. In the study, about 150 TCR beta chains were listed as associated with cytomegalovirus. Compared with equally common non-associated chains, HLA-associated TCR beta chains in a later analysis were more clonally expanded and had lower generation probabilities. Correlated functional status among segregating V segments might reflect linkage disequilibrium, but an unknown experimental factor could not be ruled out. The earlier analysis of fewer than 750 of the donors excluded roughly 17 rarely observed V segments, including chromosome 9 orphons, because counts were too low.

The cohort consisted of 600 to 750 healthy bone marrow donors. All cohort members were sampled while nominally healthy, although unrecorded immune exposures were likely present. The donor was CMV seropositive and was included in the group of about 290 seropositive cohort members. A peripheral blood sample was collected from each donor, and TCR beta sequencing was performed on peripheral blood mononuclear cells. Genomic DNA was extracted from the blood cell samples with the Qiagen DNeasy Blood Extraction Kit. From the cysteine up to the phenylalanine, the CDR3 has a length of 16 residues. Only CDR3 DNA is held: 48 bases, read in frame from base 1. Based on the germline V gene (reference sequence), the CDR1 and CDR2 sequences are MNHEY and SMNVEV. V trim: 1 base; J trim: 8 bases; unmatched bases: 10. Library construction relied on the immunoSEQ multiplex PCR assay. A mixture of 60 forward primers for TCR Vbeta segments and 13 reverse primers for TCR Jbeta segments was used in the multiplex PCR. Amplification of the CDR3 region of rearranged TCR beta genes was performed with a multiplex PCR assay on genomic DNA. On the Illumina HiSeq System, the amplified TCR beta libraries were sequenced as 87-base-pair reads. The study's own analysis went as follows. A later analysis counted some 80 million unique TCR beta chains across the 700 or so repertoires, and around 9.9 million of these chains were shared by at least two donors. Raw reads were error-corrected and collapsed into unique sequences by a nearest-neighbor algorithm in which closely related sequences were merged to remove PCR and sequencing errors. To assign V, D and J gene segments, CDR3 sequences were aligned to IMGT reference sequences. For a sequence to be retained, a match of at least six nucleotides was required to both a V gene segment and a J gene segment. A rearrangement counted as productive if the CDR3 had no stop codons and remained in frame with V and J, and every other rearrangement counted as non-productive. CDR3 was defined according to IMGT convention as the region running from the second conserved V-encoded cysteine to the conserved J-encoded phenylalanine. In an earlier analysis of roughly 610 of the donors, sequences lacking an unambiguous match to a single V gene segment were excluded. An earlier analysis of about 590 of the donors classified V segments as functional when productive rearrangements were above 56.7% and as segregating when the standard deviation between donors was above 5%. To diagnose cytomegalovirus status from the catalog of TCR beta chain sequences, a statistical classification framework was built. A later analysis assigned V and J genes by comparing TCR nucleotide sequences with IMGT/GENE-DB human TR gene sequences. Using the TCRdist pipeline, a later analysis assigned CDR3 sequences along with most-parsimonious VDJ recombination scenarios. In a later analysis, every TCR beta chain was defined by the combination of its CDR3 amino acid sequence and its V-gene family, and reads without a unique V-gene family were dropped. As a way to deal with suspected cross-contamination and a sequencing artifact, a later analysis dropped hundreds of nucleotide sequences that were highly shared and had low generation probability. A later analysis calculated a clonal expansion index for each public chain from normalized within-repertoire ranks of inferred template counts. Generation probabilities in a later analysis came from a VDJ recombination model fitted to out-of-frame rearrangements, and those results were checked against IGoR. A later analysis scored TCR-TCR, TCR-HLA and TCR-CMV co-occurrence with hypergeometric tests, applying a repertoire-size bias correction to TCR pairs. In a later analysis, false discovery rates were estimated by permuting HLA or CMV assignments 20 times. In a later analysis, co-occurring TCRs were grouped using DBSCAN, and TCRdist sequence similarity was added for clustering within HLA-allele-positive subsets. Repertoires with fewer than 30,000 or more than 120,000 public chains, plus five repertoires with anomalous nucleotide sharing, were excluded from co-occurrence clustering. The table was pulled from immuneACCESS by TCRdb, which kept in-frame rearrangements only. Such tables lose some clones; where checked, under half of the loss comes from unresolved V genes, and the rest has no known cause. The V and J calls and clone size come from that table; D and trimming were worked out from the DNA. The sample table gives 200,000 to 250,000 clones. Together, the top ten hold roughly 0.89% of the sample.

This clonotype was obtained from a woman aged 25-40 years in good health and CMV-seropositive. In this chain, TRBV27 is recombined with TRBJ1-4; a stretch of 7 junction bases matches TRBD1. The sequencing input was PBMCs. The sequenced DNA is TGTGCCAGCAGTTTATACGGGACAGTCCCGGGAGAAAAACTGTTTTTT. Its coded protein is CASSLYGTVPGEKLFF. With the rest looked up from the reference TRBV27 and TRBJ1-4 genes rather than sequenced, the full variable domain is EAQVTQNPRYLITVTGKKLTVTCSQNMNHEYMSWYRQDPGLGLRQIYYSMNVEVTDKGDVPEGYKVSRKEKRNFPLILESPSPNQTSLYFCASSLYGTVPGEKLFFGSGTQLSVL.